The 5 T cell receptor beta chains presented below share a single source sample, sequenced in a study of blood T cell repertoires in COVID-19. Repertoires were generated with immunoSEQ multiplex PCR, while TCRdb's copy carries only in-frame clones and drops some. The table shows about 83,000 clones, with about 88% occurring only once. The specimen was peripheral blood. These receptor sequences come from a woman of 80 years or more with active or convalescent COVID-19.

V usage is TRBV18 and J usage is TRBJ2-1, with 12 nucleotides matching TRBD2. Germline values: CDR1 KGHSH, CDR2 LQKENI. CDR3 length: 16 amino acids. The trim removed 3 bases at V and 8 bases at J, leaving 8 bases unmatched. The CDR3 here is CASSPTSSGGAHEQFF. CDR3 nucleotides: TGTGCCAGCTCACCCACATCTAGCGGGGGGGCCCATGAGCAGTTCTTC.

The chain recombines TRBV11-2 with TRBJ1-1; D unresolved. This CDR3 region has 12 residues. Trimming took off 5 bases at V and 4 bases at J, with 8 bases between the two ends. CDR1 and CDR2 (germline): SGHAT, FQNNGV. The CDR3 bases are TGTGCCAGCAGCCGGGAGATCACTGAAGCTTTCTTT. Translation gives CASSREITEAFF.

This chain connects TRBV13 to TRBJ1-1, with D perhaps matching TRBD1 (5 bases). The CDR3 sequence is 16 residues long. Between the trimmed V and J ends, which lost 6 bases and 2 bases, there was a span of 19 bases. The V gene's germline CDR1 is PRHDT and CDR2 FYEKMQ (reference sequence). The CDR3 DNA sequence: TGTGCCAGCAGATACGGCGCAGGGTTTCTCAACACTGAAGCTTTCTTT. This translates into CASRYGAGFLNTEAFF.

The genes are TRBV2 and TRBJ1-6, with D possibly matching TRBD1 (5 bases). Trimming took 3 bases from V and 8 from J, leaving 14 bases between them. There are 15 residues in the CDR3. Germline CDR1 is SNHLY and CDR2 is FYNNEI. CDR3 DNA: TGTGCCAGCAGTGACGGGGGGAAATATCATTCACCCCTCCACTTT. Its protein is CASSDGGKYHSPLHF.

The V call is TRBV5-4, the J call TRBJ2-4, with a possible D match to TRBD1 (6 bases). There are 14 residues in the CDR3. The V gene lost 6 bases and the J gene lost 2 bases, with 12 bases spanning the gap. Germline loops: CDR1 SGHNT, CDR2 YYREEE (reference sequence). CDR3 DNA: TGTGCCAGCACCCGGTGGGACACCAAAAACATTCAGTACTTC. Translation gives CASTRWDTKNIQYF.